Included here is one T cell receptor (beta chain) sequence, with context. Its antigen is still unknown. This sample is part of a study of T cells after yellow fever vaccination. TCRdb analysed the 5' RACE reads with MiXCR anew, one entry per CDR3 protein. The top ten hold over 14% of the sample, which has 300,000 to 450,000 distinct CDR3 sequences, 6.2% seen once. CDR3 length: 12 amino acids. V lost 5 bases to trimming and J lost 4 bases, with 6 bases between them. The germline CDR1 and CDR2 sequences are LGHNT and FRNRAP. Findings and caveats of the study: Among primary-vaccination clones, most reappeared after the booster, at about 95% for CD4 and roughly 90% for CD8. FACS-sorted repertoires might harbor abundant contaminating clonotypes from the bulk population.

This receptor was obtained from a man aged 25-40 years who received the YFV17D yellow fever vaccine. Sample: PBMCs, taken 5 days after the yellow fever booster vaccination. The V gene is TRBV12-5, the J gene TRBJ2-1, with D hard to call. CDR3 amino acids: CASGLDYNEQFF. DNA for the CDR3: TGTGCTAGTGGTCTAGATTACAATGAGCAGTTCTTC. The variable domain in full, completed from reference TRBV12-5 and TRBJ2-1, reads DARVTQTPRHKVTEMGQEVTMRCQPILGHNTVFWYRQTMMQGLELLAYFRNRAPLDDSGMPKDRFSAEMPDATLATLKIQPSEPRDSAVYFCASGLDYNEQFFGPGTRLTVL.